This entry describes one T cell receptor (beta chain). Only one base separates this from a far larger clonotype, so it likely reflects a read error. The sample is drawn from a study of low-dose radiotherapy and immunotherapy resistance in tumors. Turning to the study itself: Participants in Cohort 2 were given 1 Gy per fraction every two weeks, for 13 Gy over 26 weeks. Aspirin was taken orally at 300 mg daily by patients, and this continued for four cycles from cycle 1 day 1.

The V end was cut by 4 bases, the J end by 7 bases, with 14 bases between. This CDR3 comprises 13 residues. Alpha and beta chains were covered, as first-strand cDNA relied on TRAV- and TRBV-specific primers. TCRs were put through around 20 PCR cycles of amplification with Phusion. A constant-region primer and the V-primer adapter served as the primer pair. Each CDR3 protein is one row after TCRdb ran MiXCR on the reads. Altogether roughly 36,000 distinct CDR3 sequences are present, 31% being singletons, with the ten largest covering about 3.7%. Sample time point: before trial treatment. Donors were administered nivolumab, ipilimumab, aspirin and low-dose cyclophosphamide, together with low-dose radiotherapy.

The origin of this receptor is a male donor with gallbladder cancer. Source: PBMCs, taken before treatment. The chain recombines TRBV12-3 or TRBV12-4 with TRBJ2-7; D possibly corresponds to TRBD2 (6 bases). The CDR3 protein is CASSSGTQDEQYF. The CDR3 nucleotides are TGTGCCAGCAGTTCCGGGACTCAGGATGAGCAGTACTTC.